This T cell receptor beta chain was captured in a study of T-cell reconstitution after alpha-beta-depleted transplantation in children. This clonotype was seen only a few times. The length of the CDR3 is 13 residues. Trimming cost V 1 base and J 10 bases, with 13 bases left between them. The TCRbeta library incorporated unique molecular identifiers. MiXCR, run by TCRdb on the PCR reads, gives a single entry per CDR3 protein. The sample holds about 400,000 distinct CDR3 sequences, about 20% seen once. The specimen comprised PBMCs from the stem cell graft donor, sampled from the stem cell graft. The TCR sequence derives from a human donor who donated a stem cell graft to a child with acute myeloid leukemia. V and J are TRBV12-3 or TRBV12-4 and TRBJ1-2; D call uncertain. The CDR3 spells CASSLEGLADYTF. Written as DNA, the CDR3 is TGTGCCAGCAGTTTAGAGGGTCTTGCCGACTACACCTTC.